This TCR beta chain was recorded in a study of blood T cell repertoires in COVID-19. Turning to the study itself: The United States, Italy and Spain were the sources of the acute and convalescent COVID-19 samples. Nucleic acid was either cDNA or gDNA, and it came from T cells, B-cell-depleted T cells, or PBMCs.

The V gene end was trimmed by 4 bases and the J gene end by 3 bases; junction bases not matched to a gene: 4. Germline CDR1 reads SQVTM; CDR2 reads ANQGSEA. CDR3 length: 13 amino acids. In the original workflow: By means of reference gene primer amplification, nucleated cell counts were estimated. Measured with immunoSEQ multiplex PCR; TCRdb has only the in-frame clones, and not every one. V and J calls and clone size are copied from that table; D and trimming were computed from the DNA. The sample shows 100,000 or so clones, nearly 95% of them seen only once. The sample comprised peripheral blood. The chain has TRBV29-1 and TRBJ1-1, with 8 bases matching TRBD1. This TCR was recovered from a human donor with active COVID-19. The donor label of this sample is uncertain. The CDR3 protein is CSVAGQGDTEAFF. For the CDR3, the DNA is TGCAGCGTTGCCGGACAGGGAGACACTGAAGCTTTCTTT. The entire variable domain, with the rest obtained from reference TRBV29-1 and TRBJ1-1, is as follows: SAVISQKPSRDICQRGTSLTIQCQVDSQVTMMFWYRQQPGQSLTLIATANQGSEATYESGFVIDKFPISRPNLTFSTLTVSNMSPEDSSIYLCSVAGQGDTEAFFGQGTRLTVV.